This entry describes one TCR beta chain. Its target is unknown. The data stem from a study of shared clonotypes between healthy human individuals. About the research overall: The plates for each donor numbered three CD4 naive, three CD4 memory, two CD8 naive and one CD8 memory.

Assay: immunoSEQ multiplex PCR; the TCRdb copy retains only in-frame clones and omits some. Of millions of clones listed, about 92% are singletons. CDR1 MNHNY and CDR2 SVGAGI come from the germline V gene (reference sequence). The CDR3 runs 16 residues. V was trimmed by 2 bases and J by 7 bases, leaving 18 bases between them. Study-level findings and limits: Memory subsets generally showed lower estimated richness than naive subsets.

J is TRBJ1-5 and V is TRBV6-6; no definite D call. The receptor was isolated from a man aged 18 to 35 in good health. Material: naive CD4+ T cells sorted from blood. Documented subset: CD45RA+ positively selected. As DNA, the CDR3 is TGTGCCAGCAGTTACGATATTGGCAGCTTAGGGCAGCCCCAGCATTTT. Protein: CASSYDIGSLGQPQHF.